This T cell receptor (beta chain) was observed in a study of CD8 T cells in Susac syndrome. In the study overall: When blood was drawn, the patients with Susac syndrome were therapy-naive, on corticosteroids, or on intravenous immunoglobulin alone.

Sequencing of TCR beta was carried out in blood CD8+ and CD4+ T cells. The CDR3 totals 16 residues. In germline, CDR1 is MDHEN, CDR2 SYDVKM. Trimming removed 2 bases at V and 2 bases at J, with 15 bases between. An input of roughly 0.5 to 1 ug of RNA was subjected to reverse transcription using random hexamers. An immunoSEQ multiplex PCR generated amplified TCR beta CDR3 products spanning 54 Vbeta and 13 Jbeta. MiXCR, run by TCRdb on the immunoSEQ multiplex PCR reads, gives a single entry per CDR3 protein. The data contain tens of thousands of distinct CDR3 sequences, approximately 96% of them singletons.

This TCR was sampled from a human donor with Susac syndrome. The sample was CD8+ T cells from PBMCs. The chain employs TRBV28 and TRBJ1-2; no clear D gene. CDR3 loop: CASSLRPEVGNYGYTF. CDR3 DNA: TGTGCCAGCAGTTTAAGACCAGAGGTGGGGAACTATGGCTACACCTTC.